The T cell receptor beta chain under discussion was sequenced for a study of blood T cell repertoires in COVID-19. Using immunoSEQ multiplex PCR, the repertoire was profiled, and TCRdb retains in-frame clones only, with some absent. The data contain about 130,000 clones, around 76% of them singletons. The germline gives CDR1 SEHNR, CDR2 FQNEAQ (reference sequence). The CDR3 is 13 residues long. Trimming shortened V by 1 base and J by 7 bases, and 11 bases separated the two germline ends. Sequencing input: peripheral blood. This TCR was sampled from a man older than 75 with COVID-19, enrolled during active disease. The chain is built from TRBV7-9 and TRBJ2-7, with D perhaps matching TRBD1 (6 bases). Written as DNA, the CDR3 is TGTGCCAGCAGCTTAGATGGGACACATGAGCAGTACTTC. Residues: CASSLDGTHEQYF.